A single sample is the source of the 7 T cell receptor beta chains below, sequenced in a study of shared clonotypes between healthy human individuals. Positively selected for CCR7, the CD45RO-negative cells used as naive CD8 cells excluded terminally differentiated effector memory CD45RA+ cells. This table comes from immunoSEQ multiplex PCR, and its TCRdb copy is limited to in-frame clones, with some not included. The table has roughly 890,000 clones, 80% to 95% seen once. The sample consisted of naive CD8+ T cells sorted from blood. The receptors originated from a man aged 25-45 years in good health.

The chain employs TRBV5-1 and TRBJ2-1; D gene unclear. V was cut by 6 bases and J by 5 bases, with 18 bases left in between. This CDR3 contains 15 residues. Germline loops: CDR1 SGHRS, CDR2 YFSETQ. The CDR3 sequence: CASIWSDPSDNEQFF. As DNA, the CDR3 is TGCGCCAGCATATGGTCAGACCCGAGCGACAATGAGCAGTTCTTC. Variable domain in full (rest from reference TRBV5-1 and TRBJ2-1): KAGVTQTPRYLIKTRGQQVTLSCSPISGHRSVSWYQQTPGQGLQFLFEYFSETQRNKGNFPGRFSGRQFSNSRSEMNVSTLELGDSALYLCASIWSDPSDNEQFFGPGTRLTVL.

The chain has TRBV27 and TRBJ2-7, with D unresolved. CDR1 and CDR2 (germline): MNHEY, SMNVEV (reference sequence). The CDR3 has 12 residues. Trimming removed 1 base from V and 5 bases from J, with 6 bases in between. The CDR3 sequence is CASSLYGDEQYF. The DNA of the CDR3 is TGTGCCAGCAGTTTATACGGCGACGAGCAGTACTTC.

The J gene is TRBJ2-3, the V gene TRBV5-1; D is possibly TRBD2 (6 bases). Germline V gives CDR1 SGHRS, CDR2 YFSETQ. Trimming shortened V by 4 bases and J by 3 bases, and 6 bases separated the two germline ends. The CDR3 sequence is 12 residues long. The CDR3 loop is CASSGLTDTQYF. The CDR3 DNA sequence: TGCGCCAGCAGCGGACTAACAGATACGCAGTATTTT.

The genes are TRBV7-9 and TRBJ2-7; D possibly corresponds to TRBD1 (5 bases). There are 13 residues in the CDR3. Germline CDR1 reads SEHNR; CDR2 reads FQNEAQ (reference sequence). V lost 4 bases to trimming and J lost 5 bases, with 12 bases between them. The CDR3 region has the DNA TGTGCCAGCAGCTCGTCAGGGTCCGACGAGCAGTACTTC. It codes for CASSSSGSDEQYF.

The chain employs TRBV2 and TRBJ2-1, with TRBD2 matching over 8 bases. The J segment lost 2 bases and the V segment lost 5 bases, leaving 5 bases of the junction unmatched. CDR3 length: 15 amino acids. The V gene's germline CDR1 is SNHLY and CDR2 FYNNEI. The CDR3 spells CASSSGTRPYNEQFF. The CDR3, as DNA: TGTGCCAGCAGTTCCGGGACTAGGCCCTACAATGAGCAGTTCTTC.

V usage is TRBV4-1 and J usage is TRBJ1-3, with D hard to call. This CDR3 comprises 16 residues. The V gene's germline CDR1 is MGHRA and CDR2 YSYEKL. Between the trimmed V and J ends, which lost 5 bases and 2 bases, there was a span of 16 bases. The CDR3 here is CASSAQELAAGNTIYF. CDR3 nucleotide sequence: TGCGCCAGCAGCGCTCAGGAGTTGGCGGCTGGAAACACCATATATTTT.

V usage is TRBV7-9 and J usage is TRBJ2-7; 7 nucleotides align to TRBD2. Looked up from germline, CDR1 is SEHNR and CDR2 is FQNEAQ (reference sequence). The CDR3 length is 17 residues. Germline trimming cut 3 bases from V and 0 bases from J; bases unmatched to any gene: 11. In nucleotides, the CDR3 is TGTGCCAGCAGCTTCCCTCGGATCGGCGGGAGCTCCTACGAGCAGTACTTC. Its protein is CASSFPRIGGSSYEQYF.